This T cell receptor beta chain was obtained from a study of blood T cell repertoires in COVID-19. CDR3 length equals 11 residues. The germline V and J ends were trimmed by 9 bases and 6 bases, with 7 bases remaining between them. Looked up from germline, CDR1 is KGHDR and CDR2 is SFDVKD. The table came from immunoSEQ multiplex PCR; TCRdb's copy has only in-frame clones and leaves some out. The data contain 180,000 or so clones, roughly 84% of them singletons. Sequenced: peripheral blood. The J gene is TRBJ2-2, the V gene TRBV24-1; D is possibly TRBD2 (5 bases). The sequence came from a woman aged 80 or over with acute or convalescent COVID-19. CDR3 in amino acids: CATRGAGELFF. The CDR3 region has the DNA TGTGCCACCCGGGGTGCCGGGGAGCTGTTTTTT.